This T cell receptor beta chain was captured by sequencing in a study of Ad26.COV2.S vaccination and SARS-CoV-2 variants (dated by TCRdb to about 2021). Study-wide context: Vaccine-arm donors came from COV1001, a multicentre, randomized, double-blind, placebo-controlled phase I-IIa trial of Ad26.COV2.S in healthy adults. TCRbeta repertoire sequencing served as the tool for gauging how specific and how broad the SARS-CoV-2-reactive T cell receptors were following Ad26.COV2.S vaccination. A total of approximately 32 samples were included in the TCR-sequenced set, comprising 19 Ad26.COV2.S vaccine recipients, 5 placebo recipients and 8 SARS-CoV-2 convalescent individuals. Participants in the trial were split at random into five groups of five each, receiving low-dose or high-dose Ad26.COV2.S once or twice, or else placebo on both occasions. Throughout the experiments and outcome assessment, investigators stayed blinded to trial group allocation. Ad26.COV2.S was administered intramuscularly at a dose of 5x10^10 or 1x10^11 viral particles, either as one shot or as two shots given 56 days apart. Overall results and qualifications from the work: After vaccination, spike-specific CD8+ and CD4+ T cell responses were reported to show substantial breadth. The study was not powered to compare responses between vaccine doses or regimens. Ad26.COV2.S recipients had higher spike-specific TCR breadth than placebo recipients (P = 0.0014). It was noted by the authors that total T cell responses may have been underestimated by the TCR breadth and depth analyses. Comparable non-spike TCR breadth was observed between vaccine and placebo recipients, consistent with only spike being contained in the vaccine.

The immunoSEQ Assay was used to sequence TCRbeta CDR3 regions. After extraction, genomic DNA underwent amplification by bias-controlled multiplex PCR, followed by high-throughput sequencing. The authors' analysis ran thus. To quantify the absolute abundance of every unique TCRbeta CDR3 region, sequences were collapsed and filtered. Usable DNA was measured by amplifying reference genes present in all nucleated cells, and TCRbeta template counts were normalized to that usable DNA to estimate T cell fraction. Repertoire TCRs were annotated as SARS-CoV-2-specific by exact matching of V gene, CDR3 amino acid sequence and J gene to a known reactive TCR set. The reference SARS-CoV-2 TCR set was derived from MIRA and filtered for enrichment in COVID-19-positive ImmuneCODE repertoires, a step that removed public or cross-reactive TCRs. Using the MIRA antigens, annotated TCRs were further analysed by specific ORF or by position within an ORF. Breadth was defined as the number of annotated unique rearrangements divided by the total number of unique productive rearrangements, and depth was defined as the summed frequency of the annotated unique rearrangements. Two-sided Wilcoxon rank-sum tests were applied when comparing TCR breadth between groups. TCRdb re-hosts the immuneACCESS table, in-frame sequences only. Its copies lack some clones; in the studies checked, an unresolved V gene accounts for under half of them, and the cause for the rest is not known. That table supplies the V and J calls and clone size; D and trimming were determined from the DNA. The table for this sample lists a few hundred thousand clones; 70% to 90% of them were counted only once. The ten largest clones add up to 3.6% of the sample.

The count of this clone is one. It lacks a known antigen. Qualities for individual bases were not recorded, and no much larger clone is one base off. The treatment or condition label for this specimen denotes: about 20 received Ad26.COV2.S at low or high dose, single or two shots; five or six received placebo; per-sample allocation not given. For vaccine and placebo recipients, the sequenced repertoires came from samples collected on day 63 after the first injection. In Cohort 1b, some 25 adults aged 18-55 years were enrolled at a single site in Boston, USA, between 29 July and 7 August 2020. As a vaccine, Ad26.COV2.S was a replication-incompetent adenovirus type 26 vector that expressed a prefusion-stabilized SARS-CoV-2 spike protein derived from the original Wuhan strain. V and J are trimmed by 3 bases and 5 bases, and the gene matches miss 8 bases of the junction. Per the germline V gene (reference sequence), LGHDT is the CDR1 and YNNKEL is the CDR2. The CDR3, from cysteine to phenylalanine, totals 15 residues. This entry keeps only the CDR3 DNA: 45 bases, framed from base 1.

This receptor chain uses TRBV3-1 (or the pseudogene TRBV3-2) and TRBJ2-7, and TRBD1 aligns with 9 junction nucleotides. This TCR was recovered from a person aged 18-60 years who received the Ad26.COV2.S COVID-19 vaccine or a placebo. The starting material was peripheral blood, obtained in a trial of Ad26.COV2.S vaccine versus placebo. In nucleotides, the sequence is TGTGCCAGCAGCCATCGGCGGACAGGGGAGGACGAGCAGTACTTC. This sequence encodes CASSHRRTGEDEQYF.